The 24 T cell receptor beta chains presented below share a single source sample, sequenced in a study of response to subunit inactivated influenza vaccine. Each CDR3 protein gets one entry after TCRdb re-called the RT-PCR reads with MiXCR. Of about 650,000 distinct CDR3 sequences detected, around 16% appear once; the ten largest clones hold around a tenth. The sample consisted of PBMCs from blood, taken 12 days after vaccination. The receptor source for this set is a man between 45 and 60 years old who received an inactivated influenza vaccine.

There are many counts of this clonotype. The V call is TRBV20-1, the J call TRBJ1-1, with a weak D call TRBD1 (6 bases). Trimming cost V 1 base and J 4 bases, with 13 bases left between them. The CDR3 is 14 amino acids. Germline CDR1 is DFQATT and CDR2 is SNEGSKA (reference sequence). For the CDR3, the DNA is TGCAGTGCTAGAGTAGGCGGGGGCGTCACTGAAGCTTTCTTT. It yields the protein CSARVGGGVTEAFF.

The table lists this clonotype with a count of one. The rearrangement uses TRBV4-3 and TRBJ1-3, with no clear D. Trimming pared 2 bases from V and 2 bases from J, leaving 10 bases between. Germline V gene lookup returns CDR1 LGHNA and CDR2 YSLEER. This CDR3 comprises 15 residues. CDR3 nucleotide sequence: TGCGCCAGCAGCCAACAGCGCGGCCCTGGAAACACCATATATTTT. Residues: CASSQQRGPGNTIYF.

This clonotype was seen many times. The chain uses TRBV5-1 and TRBJ2-1, with a weak D call TRBD1 (6 bases). Germline V lookup: CDR1 SGHRS, CDR2 YFSETQ. V lost 0 bases and J lost 9, with 16 bases in between. The CDR3 covers 15 residues. Written as DNA, the CDR3 is TGCGCCAGCAGCTTGGAGCCAGGGGCTCCCGGTGAGCAGTTCTTC. Encoded protein: CASSLEPGAPGEQFF.

DNA for the CDR3: TGTGCCAGCAGCTTAGCGCCTTTGGCAGGGTTTTCACCCCTCCACTTT. It translates to CASSLAPLAGFSPLHF. The rearrangement links TRBV11-2 to TRBJ1-6; maybe TRBD1 (5 bases). The CDR3 totals 16 residues. With 1 base removed from V and 9 bases from J, the gap between germline ends came to 16 bases. Germline V gene lookup returns CDR1 SGHAT and CDR2 FQNNGV.

This rearrangement joins TRBV25-1 to TRBJ2-1; 7 nucleotides agree with TRBD1. The germline V gene has CDR1 MGHDK and CDR2 SYGVNS. This CDR3 has 16 amino acids. V lost 5 bases and J lost 2; bases outside the gene matches: 9. The CDR3 loop reads CASSSTGVRTYNEQFF. In nucleotides, the CDR3 is TGTGCCAGCAGTAGTACAGGGGTTCGAACCTACAATGAGCAGTTCTTC.

This clonotype showed up just a few times. V gene TRBV20-1 combines with J gene TRBJ2-7; D remains ambiguous. CDR1 is DFQATT and CDR2 is SNEGSKA in the germline V gene (reference sequence). The CDR3 runs 14 residues. Trimming shortened V by 6 bases and J by 5 bases, and 20 bases separated the two germline ends. The CDR3: CSARSPIGGDEQYF. In DNA form, the CDR3 reads TGCAGTGCGAGATCGCCTATCGGCGGAGACGAGCAGTACTTC.

This clonotype was detected only once. The chain uses TRBV20-1 and TRBJ2-7; D is possibly TRBD1 (6 bases). Germline-derived CDR1 and CDR2 are DFQATT and SNEGSKA (reference sequence). Trimming took off 6 bases at V and 3 bases at J, with 18 bases between the two ends. This CDR3 is 14 amino acids long. CDR3 bases: TGCAGTGCCACACAGGGAGAGGGGAACTACGAGCAGTACTTC. Translating gives CSATQGEGNYEQYF.

The table lists this clonotype with a few counts. The chain recombines TRBV21-1 with TRBJ2-7; the table's D call TRBD1 went unverified against the DNA. TRBV21-1 is labeled a pseudogene. The CDR3 runs to 15 residues. In nucleotides, the CDR3 is TGTGCCAGCAGCTCGGGGGCGGCTCCCACCTACGAGCAGTACTTC. This sequence encodes CASSSGAAPTYEQYF.

This clonotype was counted many times. V is TRBV12-3 or TRBV12-4 and J is TRBJ2-7; weak D call: TRBD2 (5 bases). Deletions cut 3 bases from V and 0 bases from J, with 9 bases between. This CDR3 has 14 residues. CDR3 sequence (DNA): TGTGCCAGCAGTTTGGACCGGGACTCCTACGAGCAGTACTTC. It codes for CASSLDRDSYEQYF.

This clonotype was detected only a few times. The chain has TRBV7-8 and TRBJ2-5; D is undetermined. The germline CDR1 and CDR2 sequences are SGHVS and FQNEAQ. This CDR3 has 14 amino acids. Trimming shortened V by 5 bases and J by 6 bases, and 16 bases separated the two germline ends. DNA for the CDR3: TGTGCCAGCAGCCCCCTAGACCGGTTTCAGACCCAGTACTTC. This translates into CASSPLDRFQTQYF.

V and J are TRBV24-1 and TRBJ2-7, with D unresolved. Germline loops: CDR1 KGHDR, CDR2 SFDVKD. This CDR3 comprises 12 residues. Trimming removed 7 bases from V and 0 bases from J, with 6 bases in between. The CDR3 protein is CATRQYSYEQYF. CDR3 bases: TGTGCCACCAGACAGTACTCCTACGAGCAGTACTTC.

The genes are TRBV11-1 and TRBJ2-6; 7 nucleotides line up with TRBD2. Trimming at V came to 5 bases and at J to 0 bases, leaving 10 bases not matched to a gene. In germline, CDR1 is SGHAT, CDR2 FQDESV (reference sequence). There are 18 residues in the CDR3. The CDR3 DNA follows: TGTGCCAGCAGCCCGGGGAGGGCAGGATTCTCTGGGGCCAACGTCCTGACTTTC. Translation gives CASSPGRAGFSGANVLTF.

The CDR3 protein is CSARDGDRYPVENTEAFF. In DNA form, the CDR3 reads TGCAGTGCTAGAGACGGGGACAGATACCCGGTCGAAAACACTGAAGCTTTCTTT. This chain uses TRBV20-1 with TRBJ1-1, with 7 bases matching TRBD1. Germline loops: CDR1 DFQATT, CDR2 SNEGSKA (reference sequence). The V gene end was trimmed by 0 bases and the J gene end by 2 bases; junction bases not matched to a gene: 15. The CDR3 contains 18 residues.

This clonotype appeared a few times. The CDR3 DNA is TGTGCCAGCAGCTTGGACAGGGGGCCCGGGGAGCTGTTTTTT. Translation: CASSLDRGPGELFF. This sequence joins TRBV7-3 and TRBJ2-2; 11 bases line up with TRBD1. V gave up 3 bases and J gave up 6 bases; unmatched junction bases: 0. Germline V lookup: CDR1 SGHTA, CDR2 FQGTGA. The CDR3 sequence is 14 residues long. Variable domain in full (rest from reference TRBV7-3 and TRBJ2-2): GAGVSQTPSNKVTEKGKYVELRCDPISGHTALYWYRQSLGQGPEFLIYFQGTGAADDSGLPNDRFFAVRPEGSVSTLKIQRTERGDSAVYLCASSLDRGPGELFFGEGSRLTVL.

The sample holds a few counts of this clonotype. The V gene is TRBV6-1, the J gene TRBJ1-2; D unclear. The germline V gene encodes CDR1 MNHNS and CDR2 SASEGT. Between the trimmed V and J ends, which lost 1 base and 8 bases, there was a span of 8 bases. The CDR3 loop spans 12 amino acids. CDR3 region: CASSEVGNGYTF. DNA of the CDR3: TGTGCCAGCAGTGAAGTAGGGAACGGCTACACCTTC.

The chain carries TRBV7-2 and TRBJ2-1; D is unclear. V was clipped by 9 bases and J by 3 bases, with 6 bases between them. The CDR3 totals 11 residues. Per the germline V gene, CDR1 is SGHTA and CDR2 is FQGNSA. CDR3 nucleotide sequence: TGTGCCAGTGGCATCTACAATGAGCAGTTCTTC. It is translated as CASGIYNEQFF. The full variable domain, rest sourced from reference TRBV7-2 and TRBJ2-1, is GAGVSQSPSNKVTEKGKDVELRCDPISGHTALYWYRQSLGQGLEFLIYFQGNSAPDKSGLPSDRFSAERTGGSVSTLTIQRTQQEDSAVYLCASGIYNEQFFGPGTRLTVL.

The gene calls are TRBV7-9 and TRBJ2-7; maybe TRBD2 (7 bases). CDR1 and CDR2 from the germline V gene are SEHNR and FQNEAQ (reference sequence). CDR3 length equals 14 residues. The germline V and J ends were trimmed by 3 bases and 5 bases, with 14 bases remaining between them. CDR3 in DNA: TGTGCCAGCAGCTTGACCGGGGGGCCCAACGAGCAGTACTTC. The encoded protein is CASSLTGGPNEQYF.

This clonotype was seen only once. The chain joins TRBV5-5 to TRBJ1-1; D perhaps matches TRBD1 (5 bases). This CDR3 contains 14 residues. With 5 bases removed from V and 5 bases from J, the gap between germline ends came to 16 bases. Germline loops: CDR1 SGHKS, CDR2 YYEKEE (reference sequence). The CDR3 nucleotides are TGTGCCAGCAGTACTACGAGGGGAAGAACTGAAGCTTTCTTT. This encodes CASSTTRGRTEAFF.

The chain combines TRBV12-3 or TRBV12-4 with TRBJ1-2; maybe TRBD1 (5 bases). The CDR3 covers 16 residues. Trimming took off 5 bases at V and 9 bases at J, with 25 bases between the two ends. CDR3 loop: CASSPPSGSLNFSYTF. Written as DNA, the CDR3 is TGTGCCAGCAGTCCACCGTCAGGGAGCCTTAACTTCAGCTACACCTTC.

This clonotype was found a few times. The chain has TRBV4-3 and TRBJ2-4, with a possible D match to TRBD2 (6 bases). Germline assignment: CDR1 LGHNA and CDR2 YSLEER. This CDR3 region has 17 residues. With 1 base removed from V and 5 bases from J, the gap between germline ends came to 18 bases. In DNA, the CDR3 is TGCGCCAGCAGCCAAGGCCCCTCTGGAGGGTTGGAAAACATTCAGTACTTC. Amino acids: CASSQGPSGGLENIQYF.

The chain recombines TRBV30 with TRBJ2-3; possible D gene TRBD1, 6 bases. Germline V gene data show CDR1 as GTSNPN and CDR2 as SVGIG (reference sequence). V lost 5 bases and J lost 5, with 20 bases in between. This CDR3 spans 15 amino acids. CDR3 DNA sequence: TGTGCCTGGGACACGACAGGAACCTCAGGAGATACGCAGTATTTT. Protein product: CAWDTTGTSGDTQYF.

The J gene is TRBJ2-2, the V gene TRBV15; D possibly corresponds to TRBD1 (6 bases). The CDR3 consists of 15 residues. CDR1 LNHNV and CDR2 YYDKDF come from the germline V gene (reference sequence). Trimming pared 4 bases from V and 7 bases from J, leaving 16 bases between. In nucleotides, the CDR3 is TGTGCCACCAGCAAAACAAACAGGGATCTCGGGGAGCTGTTTTTT. Protein: CATSKTNRDLGELFF.

This chain links TRBV29-1 with TRBJ2-7; the D gene is possibly TRBD1 (6 bases). This CDR3 is 12 amino acids long. Germline lookup yields CDR1 SQVTM and CDR2 ANQGSEA. V was shortened by 6 bases and J by 3 bases, with 12 bases between the two germline ends. The CDR3 DNA sequence: TGCAGCGTCCGGGACACGTACTACGAGCAGTACTTC. The encoded protein is CSVRDTYYEQYF.

The table lists this clonotype with a few counts. The rearrangement uses TRBV2 and TRBJ2-1; 10 bases agree with TRBD2. The length of the CDR3 is 16 residues. The ends lost 4 bases at V and 7 bases at J; junction bases unmatched: 10. Germline CDR1 SNHLY, CDR2 FYNNEI. DNA of the CDR3: TGTGCCAGCAGTGCGGCTAGCGGGGGTACGGGAAATGAGCAGTTCTTC. Translating gives CASSAASGGTGNEQFF.